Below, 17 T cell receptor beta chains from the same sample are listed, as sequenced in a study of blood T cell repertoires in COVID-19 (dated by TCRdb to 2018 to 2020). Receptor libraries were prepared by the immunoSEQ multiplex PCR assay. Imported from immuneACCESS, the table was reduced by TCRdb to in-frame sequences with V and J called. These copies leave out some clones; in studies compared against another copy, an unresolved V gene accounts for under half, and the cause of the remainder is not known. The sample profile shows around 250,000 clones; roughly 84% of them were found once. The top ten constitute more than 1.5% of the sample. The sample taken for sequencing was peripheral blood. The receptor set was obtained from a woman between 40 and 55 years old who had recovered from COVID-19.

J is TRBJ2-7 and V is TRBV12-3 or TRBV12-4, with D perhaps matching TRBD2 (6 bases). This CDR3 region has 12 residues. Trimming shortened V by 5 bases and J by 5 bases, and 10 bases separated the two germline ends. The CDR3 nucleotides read TGTGCCAGCAGTCCTGCTAGCGACGAGCAGTACTTC. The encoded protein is CASSPASDEQYF.

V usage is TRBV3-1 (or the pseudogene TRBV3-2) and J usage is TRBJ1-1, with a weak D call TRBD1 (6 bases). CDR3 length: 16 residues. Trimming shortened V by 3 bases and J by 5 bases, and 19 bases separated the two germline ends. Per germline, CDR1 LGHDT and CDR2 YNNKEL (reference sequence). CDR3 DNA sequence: TGTGCCAGCAGCCAGCTAGGGGGGGGCGGTGGGACTGAAGCTTTCTTT. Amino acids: CASSQLGGGGGTEAFF.

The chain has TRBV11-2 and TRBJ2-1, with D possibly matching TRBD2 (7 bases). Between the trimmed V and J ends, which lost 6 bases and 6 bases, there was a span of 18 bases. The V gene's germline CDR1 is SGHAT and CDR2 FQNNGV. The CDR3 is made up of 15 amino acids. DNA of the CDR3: TGTGCCAGCAGACCCTTAGGGGGGGTGGGCAATGAGCAGTTCTTC. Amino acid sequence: CASRPLGGVGNEQFF. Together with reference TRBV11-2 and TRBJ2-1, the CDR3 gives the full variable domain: EAGVAQSPRYKIIEKRQSVAFWCNPISGHATLYWYQQILGQGPKLLIQFQNNGVVDDSQLPKDRFSAERLKGVDSTLKIQPAKLEDSAVYLCASRPLGGVGNEQFFGPGTRLTVL.

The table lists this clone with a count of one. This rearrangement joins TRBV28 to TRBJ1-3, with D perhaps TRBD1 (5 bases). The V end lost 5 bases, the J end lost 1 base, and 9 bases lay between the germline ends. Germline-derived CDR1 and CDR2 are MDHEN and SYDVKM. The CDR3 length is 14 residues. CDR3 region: CASSPPGSGNTIYF. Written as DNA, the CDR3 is TGTGCCAGCAGTCCTCCAGGGTCTGGAAACACCATATATTTT.

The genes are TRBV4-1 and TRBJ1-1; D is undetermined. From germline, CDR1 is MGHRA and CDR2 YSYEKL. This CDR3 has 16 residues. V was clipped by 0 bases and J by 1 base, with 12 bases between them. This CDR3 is CASSQDTHKTNTEAFF. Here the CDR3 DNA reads TGCGCCAGCAGCCAAGATACCCACAAAACGAACACTGAAGCTTTCTTT.

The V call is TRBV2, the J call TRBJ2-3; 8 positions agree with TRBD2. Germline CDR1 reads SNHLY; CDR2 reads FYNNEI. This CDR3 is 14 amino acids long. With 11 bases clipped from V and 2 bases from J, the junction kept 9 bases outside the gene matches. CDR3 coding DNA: TGTGCCGGGACCAGCGGGGGCGTCACAGATACGCAGTATTTT. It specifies CAGTSGGVTDTQYF.

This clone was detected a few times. The CDR3 DNA reads TGCGCCAGCAGCTTGTTCGGGAACACTGAAGCTTTCTTT. This gives the protein CASSLFGNTEAFF. V and J are TRBV5-1 and TRBJ1-1; D remains ambiguous. Germline V CDR1 and CDR2: SGHRS, YFSETQ. Trimming pared 1 base from V and 1 base from J, leaving 5 bases between. CDR3 length: 13 amino acids.

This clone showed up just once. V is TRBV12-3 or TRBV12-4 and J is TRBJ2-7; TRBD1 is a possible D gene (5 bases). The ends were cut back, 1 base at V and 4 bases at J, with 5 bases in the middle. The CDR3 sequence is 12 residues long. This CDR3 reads CASSLEGYEQYF. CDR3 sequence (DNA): TGTGCCAGCAGTTTAGAGGGGTACGAGCAGTACTTC.

In nucleotides, the CDR3 is TGTGCCAGCAGTTACGCTAGCGGATACGAGCAGTACTTC. This encodes CASSYASGYEQYF. J is TRBJ2-7 and V is TRBV6-2 or TRBV6-3, with 7 bases identical to TRBD2. CDR1 is MNHEY and CDR2 is SVGEGT in the germline V gene. CDR3 length: 13 amino acids. After removal of 2 bases from V and 4 bases from J, the junction contained 2 bases not matched to a gene.

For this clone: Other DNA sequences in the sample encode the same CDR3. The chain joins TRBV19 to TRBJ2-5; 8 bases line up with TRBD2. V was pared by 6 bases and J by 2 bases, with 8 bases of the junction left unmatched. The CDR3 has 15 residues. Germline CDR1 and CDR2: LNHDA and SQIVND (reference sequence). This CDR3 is CASRETSVAQETQYF. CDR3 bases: TGTGCCAGTAGGGAGACTAGCGTGGCACAAGAGACCCAGTACTTC.

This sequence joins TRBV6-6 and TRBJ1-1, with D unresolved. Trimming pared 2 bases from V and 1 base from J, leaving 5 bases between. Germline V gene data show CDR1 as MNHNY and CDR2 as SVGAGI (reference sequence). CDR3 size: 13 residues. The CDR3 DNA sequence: TGTGCCAGCAGTTACGGAGAGAACACTGAAGCTTTCTTT. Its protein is CASSYGENTEAFF.

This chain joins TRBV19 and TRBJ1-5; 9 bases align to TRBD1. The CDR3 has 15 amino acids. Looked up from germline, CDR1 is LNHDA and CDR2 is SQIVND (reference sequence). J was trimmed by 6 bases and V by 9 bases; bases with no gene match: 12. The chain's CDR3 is CASAIGQGNFQPQHF. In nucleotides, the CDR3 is TGTGCCAGCGCCATCGGACAGGGGAACTTTCAGCCCCAGCATTTT.

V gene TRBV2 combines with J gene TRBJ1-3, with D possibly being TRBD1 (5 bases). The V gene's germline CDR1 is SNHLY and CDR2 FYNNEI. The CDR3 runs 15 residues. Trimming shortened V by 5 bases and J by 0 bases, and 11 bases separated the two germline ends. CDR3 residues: CASSSGGTSGNTIYF. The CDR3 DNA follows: TGTGCCAGCAGTAGCGGGGGAACCTCTGGAAACACCATATATTTT.

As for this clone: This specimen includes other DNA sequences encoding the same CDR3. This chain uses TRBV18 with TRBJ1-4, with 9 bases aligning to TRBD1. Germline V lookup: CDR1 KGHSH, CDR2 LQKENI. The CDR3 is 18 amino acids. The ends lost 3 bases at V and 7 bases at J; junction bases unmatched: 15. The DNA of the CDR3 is TGTGCCAGCTCACCCACCCCTCCCAGGACAGGGGCGGGTGAAAAACTGTTTTTT. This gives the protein CASSPTPPRTGAGEKLFF.

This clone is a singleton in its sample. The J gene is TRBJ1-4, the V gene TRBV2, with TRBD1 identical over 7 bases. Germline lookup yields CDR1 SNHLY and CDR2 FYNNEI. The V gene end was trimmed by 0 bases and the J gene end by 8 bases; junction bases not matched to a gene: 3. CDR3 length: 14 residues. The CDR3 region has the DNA TGTGCCAGCAGTGAAGCCAGGGGGTGGGAAAAACTGTTTTTT. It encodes CASSEARGWEKLFF.

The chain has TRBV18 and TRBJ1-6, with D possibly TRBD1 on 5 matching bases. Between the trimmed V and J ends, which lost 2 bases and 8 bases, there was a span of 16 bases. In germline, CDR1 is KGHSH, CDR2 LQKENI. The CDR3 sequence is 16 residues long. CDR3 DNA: TGTGCCAGCTCACCATACGGGGAGGGGCCTCATTCACCCCTCCACTTT. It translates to CASSPYGEGPHSPLHF.

DNA of the CDR3: TGTGCCAGCAGTAACCAGGGAACTGAAGCTTTCTTT. Protein: CASSNQGTEAFF. The chain employs TRBV28 and TRBJ1-1; a possible D gene is TRBD1 (5 bases). This CDR3 is built from 12 residues. V lost 5 bases to trimming and J lost 5 bases, with 9 bases between them. Germline V CDR1 and CDR2: MDHEN, SYDVKM.